This T cell receptor (beta chain) is drawn from a study of shared T cell receptors in the human thymus. The CDR3 is 15 residues long. Germline lookup yields CDR1 LNHDA and CDR2 SQIVND (reference sequence). Trimming left V 6 bases short and J 1 base short, with 13 bases between. TCRdb's table, derived via immunoSEQ multiplex PCR, lists solely in-frame clones and lacks some. Of over 350,000 clones in the sample, approximately 95% were seen once. The chain links TRBV19 to TRBJ2-4, with D possibly being TRBD1 (5 bases). Source material: thymocytes. This sequence was found in a human donor. The CDR3 protein is CASRRGSGAKNIQYF. The CDR3 DNA reads as TGTGCCAGTAGAAGGGGCTCTGGGGCCAAAAACATTCAGTACTTC.